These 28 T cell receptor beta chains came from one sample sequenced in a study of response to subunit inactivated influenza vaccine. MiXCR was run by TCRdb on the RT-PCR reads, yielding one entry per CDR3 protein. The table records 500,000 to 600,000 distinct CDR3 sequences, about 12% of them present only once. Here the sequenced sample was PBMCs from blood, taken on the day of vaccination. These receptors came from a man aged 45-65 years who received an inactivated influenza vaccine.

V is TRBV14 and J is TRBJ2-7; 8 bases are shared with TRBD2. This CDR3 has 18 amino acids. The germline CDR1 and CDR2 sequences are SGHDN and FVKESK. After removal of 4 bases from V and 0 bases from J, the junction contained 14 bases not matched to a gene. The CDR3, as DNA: TGTGCCAGCAGCCCCAGATTCGAACTAGCGGTCTTCTCCTACGAGCAGTACTTC. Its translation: CASSPRFELAVFSYEQYF.

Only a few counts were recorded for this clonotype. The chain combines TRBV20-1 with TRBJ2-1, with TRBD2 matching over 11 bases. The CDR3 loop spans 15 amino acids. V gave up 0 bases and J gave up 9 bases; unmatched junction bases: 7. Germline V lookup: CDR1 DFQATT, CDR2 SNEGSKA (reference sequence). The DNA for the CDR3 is TGCAGTGCTAGAGATTTTAGCGGGAGGGCCCGTGAGCAGTTCTTC. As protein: CSARDFSGRAREQFF.

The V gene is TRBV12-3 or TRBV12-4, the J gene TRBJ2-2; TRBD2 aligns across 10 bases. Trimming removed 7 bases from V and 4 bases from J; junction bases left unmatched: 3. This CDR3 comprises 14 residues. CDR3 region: CASTRLAGTGELFF. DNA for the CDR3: TGTGCCAGCACCCGACTAGCGGGCACCGGGGAGCTGTTTTTT.

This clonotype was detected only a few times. CDR3 loop: CAISGQGWETEAFF. The CDR3 coding sequence is TGTGCCATCAGTGGTCAGGGTTGGGAAACTGAAGCTTTCTTT. V gene TRBV10-3 combines with J gene TRBJ1-1; tentative D call: TRBD1 (5 bases). V lost 4 bases to trimming and J lost 5 bases, with 14 bases between them. CDR1 is ENHRY, CDR2 SYGVKD, per germline. The CDR3 runs 14 residues.

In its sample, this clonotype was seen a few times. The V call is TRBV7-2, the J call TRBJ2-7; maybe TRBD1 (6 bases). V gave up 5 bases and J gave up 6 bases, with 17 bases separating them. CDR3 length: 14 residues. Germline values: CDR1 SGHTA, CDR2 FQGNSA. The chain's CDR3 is CASSAQGTLGEQYF. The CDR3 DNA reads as TGTGCCAGCAGCGCACAGGGAACCCTTGGCGAGCAGTACTTC.

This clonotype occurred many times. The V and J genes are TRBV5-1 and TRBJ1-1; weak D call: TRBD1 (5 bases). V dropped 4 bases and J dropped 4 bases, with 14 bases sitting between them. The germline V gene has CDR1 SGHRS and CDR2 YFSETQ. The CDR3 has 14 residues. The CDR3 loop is CASSPGLRVTEAFF. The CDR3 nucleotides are TGCGCCAGCAGCCCCGGGCTCAGGGTCACTGAAGCTTTCTTT.

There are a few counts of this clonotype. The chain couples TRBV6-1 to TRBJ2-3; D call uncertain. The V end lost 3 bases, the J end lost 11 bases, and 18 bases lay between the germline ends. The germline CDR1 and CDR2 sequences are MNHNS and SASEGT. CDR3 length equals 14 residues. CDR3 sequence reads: CASSDLLLTGMQYF. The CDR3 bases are TGTGCCAGCAGTGACCTCTTACTTACGGGTATGCAGTATTTT.

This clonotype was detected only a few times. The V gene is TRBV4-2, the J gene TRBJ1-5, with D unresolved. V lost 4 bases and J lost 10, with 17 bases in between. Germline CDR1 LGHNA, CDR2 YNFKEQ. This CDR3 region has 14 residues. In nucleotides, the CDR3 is TGTGCCAGCAGCCGCGACCGGGATCCGGCTCCCCAGCATTTT. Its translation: CASSRDRDPAPQHF.

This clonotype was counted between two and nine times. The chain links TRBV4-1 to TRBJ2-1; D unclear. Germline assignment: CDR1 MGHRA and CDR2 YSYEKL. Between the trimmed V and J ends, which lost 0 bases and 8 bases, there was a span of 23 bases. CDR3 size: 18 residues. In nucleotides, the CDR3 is TGCGCCAGCAGCCAAGATCGCCCCTCGCGGCCCCACTTTCATGAGCAGTTCTTC. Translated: CASSQDRPSRPHFHEQFF.

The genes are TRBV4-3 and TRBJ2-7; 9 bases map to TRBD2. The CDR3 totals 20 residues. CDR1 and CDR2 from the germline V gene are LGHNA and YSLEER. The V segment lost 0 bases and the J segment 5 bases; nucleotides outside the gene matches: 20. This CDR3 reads CASSQDLGGLIAGEKNEQYF. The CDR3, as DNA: TGCGCCAGCAGCCAAGATCTCGGAGGGTTGATAGCGGGGGAGAAAAACGAGCAGTACTTC.

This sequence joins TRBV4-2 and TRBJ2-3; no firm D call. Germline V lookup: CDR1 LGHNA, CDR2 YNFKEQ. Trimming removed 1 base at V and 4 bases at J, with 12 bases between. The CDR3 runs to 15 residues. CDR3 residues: CASSQVGSHADTQYF. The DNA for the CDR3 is TGTGCCAGCAGCCAAGTGGGTTCCCATGCAGATACGCAGTATTTT.

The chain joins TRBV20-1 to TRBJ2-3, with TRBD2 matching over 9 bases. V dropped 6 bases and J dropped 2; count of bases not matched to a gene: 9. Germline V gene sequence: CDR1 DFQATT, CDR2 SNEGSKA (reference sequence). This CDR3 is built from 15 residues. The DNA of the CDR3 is TGCAGTGCCCAACCGACTAGCGGATACACAGATACGCAGTATTTT. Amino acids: CSAQPTSGYTDTQYF.

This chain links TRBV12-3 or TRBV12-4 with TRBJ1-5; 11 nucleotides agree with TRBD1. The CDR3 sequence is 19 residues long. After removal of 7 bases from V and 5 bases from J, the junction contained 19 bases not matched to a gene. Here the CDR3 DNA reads TGTGCCAGCACCCGAAACCCGGACAGGGGGCCGTCGCATGATCAGCCCCAGCATTTT. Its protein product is CASTRNPDRGPSHDQPQHF.

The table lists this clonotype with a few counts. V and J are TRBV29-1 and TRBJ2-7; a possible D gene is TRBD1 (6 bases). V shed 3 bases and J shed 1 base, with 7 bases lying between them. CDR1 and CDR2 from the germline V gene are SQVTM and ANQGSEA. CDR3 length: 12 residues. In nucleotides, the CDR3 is TGCAGCGTTGAGGACAGTTCCTACGAGCAGTACTTC. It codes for CSVEDSSYEQYF.

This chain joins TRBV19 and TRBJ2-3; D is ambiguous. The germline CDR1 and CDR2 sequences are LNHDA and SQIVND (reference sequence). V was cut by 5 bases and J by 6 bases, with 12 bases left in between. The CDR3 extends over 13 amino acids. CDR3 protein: CASSPARGDTQYF. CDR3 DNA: TGTGCCAGTAGTCCCGCACGAGGTGATACGCAGTATTTT.

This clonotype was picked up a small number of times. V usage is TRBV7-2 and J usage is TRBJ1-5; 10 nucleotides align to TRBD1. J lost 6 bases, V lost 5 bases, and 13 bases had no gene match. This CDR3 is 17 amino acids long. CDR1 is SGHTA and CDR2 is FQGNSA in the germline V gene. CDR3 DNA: TGTGCCAGCAGCCCCATGTTAGGGACAGGGGCCTTTCAGCCCCAGCATTTT. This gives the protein CASSPMLGTGAFQPQHF.

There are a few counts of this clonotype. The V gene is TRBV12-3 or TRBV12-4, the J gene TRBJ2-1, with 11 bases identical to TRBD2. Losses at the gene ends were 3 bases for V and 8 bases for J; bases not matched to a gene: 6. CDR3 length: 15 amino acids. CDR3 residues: CASSFSGGAGDEQFF. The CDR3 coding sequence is TGTGCCAGCAGTTTTAGCGGGGGGGCCGGGGATGAGCAGTTCTTC.

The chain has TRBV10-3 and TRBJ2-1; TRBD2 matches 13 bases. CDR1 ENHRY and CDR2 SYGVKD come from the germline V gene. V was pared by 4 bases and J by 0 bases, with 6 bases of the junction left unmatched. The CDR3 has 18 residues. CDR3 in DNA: TGTGCCATCAGTGGGACTAGCGGGAGTCAGGGCTCCTACAATGAGCAGTTCTTC. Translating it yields CAISGTSGSQGSYNEQFF.

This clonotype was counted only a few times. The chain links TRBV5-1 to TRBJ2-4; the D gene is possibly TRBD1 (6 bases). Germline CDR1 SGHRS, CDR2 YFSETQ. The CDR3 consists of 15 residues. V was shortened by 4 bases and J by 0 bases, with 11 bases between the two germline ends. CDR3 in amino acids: CASSQQGEAKNIQYF. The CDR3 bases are TGCGCCAGCAGCCAACAGGGAGAAGCCAAAAACATTCAGTACTTC.

CDR3: CASSYDRRNEQFF. The CDR3 DNA reads as TGTGCCAGCAGTTATGATCGTCGCAATGAGCAGTTCTTC. The chain uses TRBV6-5 and TRBJ2-1; D unclear. The CDR3 covers 13 residues. Trimming pared 3 bases from V and 6 bases from J, leaving 9 bases between. Germline CDR1 reads MNHEY; CDR2 reads SVGAGI.

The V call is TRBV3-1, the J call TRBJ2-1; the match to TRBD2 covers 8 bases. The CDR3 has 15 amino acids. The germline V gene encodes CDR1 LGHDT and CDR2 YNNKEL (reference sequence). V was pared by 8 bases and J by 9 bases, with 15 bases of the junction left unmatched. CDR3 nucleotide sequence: TGTGCCAGCTCCAAAAAGGGACTAGGTTGGGGTGAGCAGTTCTTC. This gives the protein CASSKKGLGWGEQFF.

CDR3 DNA sequence: TGCGCCAGCAGGTGGGGGCCGCACTATGGCTACACCTTC. This encodes CASRWGPHYGYTF. The chain has TRBV4-3 and TRBJ1-2, with D maybe TRBD1 (6 bases). Germline CDR1 and CDR2: LGHNA and YSLEER. V was clipped by 6 bases and J by 3 bases, with 11 bases between them. The CDR3 is 13 amino acids.

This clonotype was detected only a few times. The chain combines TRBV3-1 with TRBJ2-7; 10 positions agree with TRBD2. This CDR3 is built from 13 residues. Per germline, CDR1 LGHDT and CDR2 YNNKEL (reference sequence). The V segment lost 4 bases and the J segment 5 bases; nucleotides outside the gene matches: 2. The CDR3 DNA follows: TGTGCCAGCAGCCCGGGACTAGCGAACGAGCAGTACTTC. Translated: CASSPGLANEQYF.

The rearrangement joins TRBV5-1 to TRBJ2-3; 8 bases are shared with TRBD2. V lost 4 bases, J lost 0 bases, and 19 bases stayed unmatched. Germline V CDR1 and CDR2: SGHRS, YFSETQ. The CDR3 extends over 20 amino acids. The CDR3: CASSLYPGLVGRRSTDTQYF. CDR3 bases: TGCGCCAGCAGCCTCTATCCGGGACTAGTCGGTAGGAGGAGCACAGATACGCAGTATTTT.

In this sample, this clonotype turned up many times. The CDR3 loop reads CSVQDTGELFF. The CDR3 nucleotides are TGCAGCGTACAGGACACCGGGGAGCTGTTTTTT. V usage is TRBV29-1 and J usage is TRBJ2-2; TRBD1 might be the D (5 bases). Germline values: CDR1 SQVTM, CDR2 ANQGSEA. CDR3 size: 11 residues. Trimming removed 6 bases from V and 3 bases from J, with 5 bases in between.

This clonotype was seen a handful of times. The CDR3 region has the DNA TGCGCCAGCAGCCGAGGGCTAGCGGGCGGGGACGGGGAGCTGTTTTTT. Its protein product is CASSRGLAGGDGELFF. J is TRBJ2-2 and V is TRBV5-1, with 8 bases matching TRBD2. CDR1 and CDR2 from the germline V gene are SGHRS and YFSETQ. This CDR3 contains 16 residues. The V gene end was trimmed by 4 bases and the J gene end by 7 bases; junction bases not matched to a gene: 12.

CDR3 sequence reads: CASSKLAGKDNEQFF. In nucleotides, the CDR3 is TGTGCCAGCAGCAAACTAGCGGGAAAGGACAATGAGCAGTTCTTC. V usage is TRBV5-5 and J usage is TRBJ2-1; 10 nucleotides match TRBD2. The CDR3 spans 15 residues. V gave up 4 bases and J gave up 5 bases; unmatched junction bases: 6. Germline V gene data show CDR1 as SGHKS and CDR2 as YYEKEE (reference sequence).

The CDR3 region is CASSQAEGTGSSGANVLTF. CDR3 nucleotides: TGCGCCAGCAGCCAAGCCGAGGGCACAGGGTCCTCTGGGGCCAACGTCCTGACTTTC. The J gene is TRBJ2-6, the V gene TRBV4-3, with D possibly TRBD1 on 6 matching bases. The CDR3 runs 19 residues. CDR1 LGHNA and CDR2 YSLEER come from the germline V gene. V lost 1 base and J lost 0, with 16 bases in between.